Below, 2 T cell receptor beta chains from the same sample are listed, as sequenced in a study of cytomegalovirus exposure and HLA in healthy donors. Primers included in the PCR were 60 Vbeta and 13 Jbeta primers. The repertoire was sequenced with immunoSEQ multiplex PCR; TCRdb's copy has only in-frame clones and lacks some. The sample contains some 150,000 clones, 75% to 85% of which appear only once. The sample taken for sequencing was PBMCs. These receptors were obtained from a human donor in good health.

This chain's CDR3 is CAIGTASLGAPLHF. DNA for the CDR3: TGTGCCATCGGGACAGCCTCGTTGGGAGCACCCCTCCACTTT. This chain connects TRBV6-5 to TRBJ1-6, with 7 positions matching TRBD1. Trimming removed 10 bases from V and 11 bases from J; junction bases left unmatched: 14. There are 14 residues in the CDR3. The germline CDR1 and CDR2 sequences are MNHEY and SVGAGI.

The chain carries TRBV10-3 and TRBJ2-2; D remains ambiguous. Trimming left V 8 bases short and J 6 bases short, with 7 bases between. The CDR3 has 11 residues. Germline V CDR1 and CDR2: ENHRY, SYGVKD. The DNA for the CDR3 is TGTGCCATCTCGGGTTCCGGGGAGCTGTTTTTT. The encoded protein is CAISGSGELFF.